This T cell receptor beta chain was captured in a study of T-cell memory formation after mild COVID-19. Broader study findings: Day 37-peaking second-wave clones had unconfirmed SARS-CoV-2 specificity.

TCRdb re-analysed the 5' RACE reads in MiXCR, keeping a single row per CDR3 protein. The table has fewer than 30,000 distinct CDR3 sequences, 12% seen once. This clonotype showed up many times. Its matching antigen is unknown. The CDR3 totals 15 residues. Trimming took 4 bases from V and 2 from J, leaving 13 bases between them. Germline V gives CDR1 SEHNR, CDR2 FQNEAQ (reference sequence). This TCR derives from an adult woman who had mild COVID-19 (a few samples of this study predate the infection). Cell type and time point are not known. The specimen was PBMCs or a T cell subset sorted from them (not recorded which). The V gene is TRBV7-9, the J gene TRBJ2-3; D remains unclear. CDR3 sequence reads: CASSSTSQPTDTQYF. Here the CDR3 DNA reads TGTGCCAGCAGCTCGACCAGCCAACCCACAGATACGCAGTATTTT.